The 21 T cell receptor beta chains below were found in one sample sequenced in a study of radiation and T cells in renal cell carcinoma. Time point meaning: baseline pretreatment blood. The treatment was: 15 Gy SBRT to primary tumor, nephrectomy 4 weeks later. TCRdb keeps only in-frame clones here, not all; method: immunoSEQ multiplex PCR. The sample carries about 59,000 clones, over 70% recorded once. The sample in question was blood, obtained from a patient whose treatment included radiotherapy and nephrectomy. These receptors came from a man aged 55 to 70 with renal cell carcinoma.

This chain joins TRBV30 and TRBJ2-5; the match to TRBD2 covers 13 bases. The CDR3 length is 16 residues. Germline CDR1 and CDR2: GTSNPN and SVGIG (reference sequence). V trimming: 2 bases; J trimming: 8 bases; junction bases outside the gene matches: 11. CDR3 in DNA: TGTGCCTGGAGTCCGAAGGGGGGACTAGCGGGGTATACCCAGTACTTC. It specifies CAWSPKGGLAGYTQYF.

The chain uses TRBV6-1 and TRBJ2-3, with 12 positions matching TRBD2. This CDR3 comprises 15 residues. Germline CDR1 and CDR2: MNHNS and SASEGT. Trimming removed 6 bases from V and 6 bases from J; junction bases left unmatched: 7. The CDR3 loop is CASSPSSGGADTQYF. CDR3 sequence (DNA): TGTGCCAGCAGCCCTTCTAGCGGGGGGGCCGATACGCAGTATTTT.

This clone appeared a few times. J is TRBJ1-1 and V is TRBV27; D not resolved. This CDR3 spans 18 amino acids. The V gene lost 5 bases and the J gene lost 1 base, with 23 bases spanning the gap. Germline lookup yields CDR1 MNHEY and CDR2 SMNVEV (reference sequence). The CDR3 is CASSPSIRGLRRNTEAFF. The CDR3 nucleotides are TGTGCCAGCAGTCCGTCTATTAGAGGGCTCCGGAGGAACACTGAAGCTTTCTTT.

The DNA for the CDR3 is TGTGCCAGCGCGCAGGGGAACAATCAGCCCCAGCATTTT. Protein: CASAQGNNQPQHF. V is TRBV18 and J is TRBJ1-5, with D possibly matching TRBD1 (6 bases). The CDR3 extends over 13 amino acids. CDR1 KGHSH and CDR2 LQKENI come from the germline V gene. Trimming removed 8 bases at V and 3 bases at J, with 11 bases between.

The chain uses TRBV11-2 and TRBJ1-2; D is possibly TRBD1 (5 bases). The germline V and J ends were trimmed by 1 base and 2 bases, with 8 bases remaining between them. The CDR3 spans 14 residues. Germline V gene sequence: CDR1 SGHAT, CDR2 FQNNGV. CDR3 in amino acids: CASSLVTGNYGYTF. DNA of the CDR3: TGTGCCAGCAGCTTAGTTACAGGAAACTATGGCTACACCTTC.

This clone was seen a few times. The CDR3 sequence: CASSQDSSEPGHFYTF. CDR3 DNA: TGCGCCAGCAGCCAAGATTCTTCTGAACCGGGCCACTTCTACACCTTC. The chain is built from TRBV4-1 and TRBJ1-2; unclear D gene. In germline, CDR1 is MGHRA, CDR2 YSYEKL. V shed 0 bases and J shed 10 bases, with 21 bases lying between them. The CDR3 has 16 residues.

This chain uses TRBV15 with TRBJ2-7, with D perhaps TRBD1 or TRBD2 (7 bases each). V was clipped by 3 bases and J by 3 bases, with 21 bases between them. This CDR3 has 17 residues. CDR1 is LNHNV and CDR2 is YYDKDF in the germline V gene (reference sequence). The CDR3 is CATSSFFSDREGYEQYF. The CDR3 region has the DNA TGTGCCACCAGCAGCTTTTTTTCTGACAGGGAGGGCTACGAGCAGTACTTC.

V is TRBV5-1 and J is TRBJ2-2, with D possibly matching TRBD1 (8 bases). Trimming shortened V by 6 bases and J by 3 bases, and 15 bases separated the two germline ends. The germline CDR1 and CDR2 sequences are SGHRS and YFSETQ. This CDR3 has 15 amino acids. CDR3 loop: CASTRQGRDTGELFF. The CDR3 DNA reads as TGCGCCAGCACCAGACAGGGGAGGGACACCGGGGAGCTGTTTTTT.

CDR3 in amino acids: CASSLAYSNTEAFF. In DNA, the CDR3 is TGTGCCAGCAGCTTAGCGTACAGTAACACTGAAGCTTTCTTT. The V call is TRBV7-6, the J call TRBJ1-1; D is ambiguous. Germline V gene lookup returns CDR1 SGHVS and CDR2 FNYEAQ. V lost 0 bases and J lost 2, with 7 bases in between. The CDR3 totals 14 residues.

CDR3 coding DNA: TGTGCCAGCAGTGGCCAAGGGACTTGGGAGCAGTACTTC. It encodes CASSGQGTWEQYF. The chain employs TRBV6-1 and TRBJ2-7, with D possibly being TRBD2 (6 bases). The CDR3 length is 13 residues. CDR1 and CDR2 from the germline V gene are MNHNS and SASEGT. V dropped 4 bases and J dropped 7 bases, with 14 bases sitting between them.

The gene calls are TRBV11-2 and TRBJ2-3; D is undetermined. CDR1 and CDR2 from the germline V gene are SGHAT and FQNNGV. The V gene lost 1 base and the J gene lost 0 bases, with 8 bases spanning the gap. This CDR3 comprises 15 residues. CDR3 in DNA: TGTGCCAGCAGCTTAGGTCAGCTTAGCACAGATACGCAGTATTTT. Its protein product is CASSLGQLSTDTQYF.

The table lists this clone with a count of one. This chain joins TRBV6-1 and TRBJ1-1; 9 nucleotides line up with TRBD1. The CDR3 consists of 14 residues. The V and J ends lost 6 bases and 1 base, in that order; junction bases with no gene match: 3. The germline V gene has CDR1 MNHNS and CDR2 SASEGT. This CDR3 reads CASRPGQGNTEAFF. Written as DNA, the CDR3 is TGTGCCAGCAGGCCGGGACAGGGGAACACTGAAGCTTTCTTT.

CDR3 DNA: TGTGCCATCAGTGAGCCCCCCAACAGGGAGCAGTACGTC. Translating gives CAISEPPNREQYV. V usage is TRBV10-3 and J usage is TRBJ2-7; D might be TRBD1 (5 bases). With 2 bases removed from V and 7 bases from J, the gap between germline ends came to 12 bases. This CDR3 is built from 13 residues. Germline V lookup: CDR1 ENHRY, CDR2 SYGVKD.

The V call is TRBV6-4, the J call TRBJ2-3; a possible D gene is TRBD2 (6 bases). Germline V gene data show CDR1 as MRHNA and CDR2 as SNTAGT. Trimming took off 4 bases at V and 1 base at J, with 12 bases between the two ends. This CDR3 contains 15 residues. The CDR3 coding sequence is TGTGCCAGCAGTGTAGGCGGGAAGGGCACAGATACGCAGTATTTT. Translating it yields CASSVGGKGTDTQYF.

Concerning this clone itself: A read error may produce the germline difference seen at one junction end. The CDR3 sequence: CASEVFRGGLFF. The CDR3 nucleotides read TGTGCCAGCGAGGTTTTCCGTGGGGGGCTGTTTTTT. This chain joins TRBV6-1 and TRBJ2-2; tentatively, D is TRBD1 or TRBD2 (5 bases each). Germline CDR1 and CDR2: MNHNS and SASEGT. CDR3 length: 12 residues.

This chain joins TRBV14 and TRBJ2-5; no definite D call. CDR3 size: 12 residues. V was cut by 4 bases and J by 5 bases, with 8 bases left in between. Germline-derived CDR1 and CDR2 are SGHDN and FVKESK. CDR3 in amino acids: CASSPNSETQYF. The CDR3 region has the DNA TGTGCCAGCAGCCCCAACTCGGAGACCCAGTACTTC.

This rearrangement joins TRBV19 to TRBJ2-5; possibly TRBD1 for D (6 bases). CDR1 is LNHDA, CDR2 SQIVND, per germline (reference sequence). The germline V and J ends were trimmed by 5 bases and 5 bases, with 12 bases remaining between them. This CDR3 is 13 amino acids long. The CDR3 nucleotides read TGTGCCAGTAGTGCCCAGGGGCCGGAGACCCAGTACTTC. It is translated as CASSAQGPETQYF.

V is TRBV12-5 and J is TRBJ1-2; no definite D call. CDR3 length equals 14 residues. CDR1 is LGHNT and CDR2 is FRNRAP in the germline V gene. V was clipped by 4 bases and J by 4 bases, with 13 bases between them. CDR3 sequence (DNA): TGTGCTAGTGGTTCGACGGCCTCCTTCTATGGCTACACCTTC. Its protein product is CASGSTASFYGYTF.

The chain is built from TRBV5-8 and TRBJ1-2; no definite D call. Germline-derived CDR1 and CDR2 are SGHTS and YDEGEE. Trimming shortened V by 5 bases and J by 5 bases, and 10 bases separated the two germline ends. This CDR3 has 12 amino acids. For the CDR3, the DNA is TGTGCCAGCAGTGGGGTTAGGTATGGCTACACCTTC. Amino acid sequence: CASSGVRYGYTF.

J is TRBJ2-7 and V is TRBV6-5; TRBD1 agrees at 7 bases. Per germline, CDR1 MNHEY and CDR2 SVGAGI. This CDR3 comprises 15 residues. With V trimmed by 5 bases and J by 4 bases, 11 bases remained unmatched. The CDR3 coding sequence is TGTGCCAGCAGTCCCCGGACAGGCCCATATTACGAGCAGTACTTC. This codes for CASSPRTGPYYEQYF.

The table lists this clone with a few counts. The chain links TRBV2 to TRBJ2-7; D gene uncertain. CDR1 is SNHLY and CDR2 is FYNNEI in the germline V gene. CDR3 length: 12 amino acids. The V end lost 7 bases, the J end lost 2 bases, and 9 bases lay between the germline ends. CDR3 residues: CASMGLTYEQYV. For the CDR3, the DNA is TGTGCCAGCATGGGCCTTACCTACGAGCAGTACGTC.